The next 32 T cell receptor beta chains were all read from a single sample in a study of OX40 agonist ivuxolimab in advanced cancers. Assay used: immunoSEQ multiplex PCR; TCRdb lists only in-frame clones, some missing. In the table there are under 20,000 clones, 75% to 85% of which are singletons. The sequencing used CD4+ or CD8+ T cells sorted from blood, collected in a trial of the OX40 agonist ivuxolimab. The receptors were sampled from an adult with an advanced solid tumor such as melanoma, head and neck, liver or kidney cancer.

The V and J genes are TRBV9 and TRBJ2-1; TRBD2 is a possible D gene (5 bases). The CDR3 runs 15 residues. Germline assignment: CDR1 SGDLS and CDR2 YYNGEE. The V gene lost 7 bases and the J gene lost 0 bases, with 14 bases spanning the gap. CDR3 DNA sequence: TGTGCCAGCGCGGAGCGGTTGAGCTCCTACAATGAGCAGTTCTTC. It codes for CASAERLSSYNEQFF.

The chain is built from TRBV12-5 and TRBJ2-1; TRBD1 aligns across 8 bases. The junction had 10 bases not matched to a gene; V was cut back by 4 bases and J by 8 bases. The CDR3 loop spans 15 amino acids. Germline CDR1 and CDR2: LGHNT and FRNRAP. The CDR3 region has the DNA TGTGCTAGTGGTTGGGCCCTGGCAGGGGGCCATGAGCAGTTCTTC. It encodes CASGWALAGGHEQFF.

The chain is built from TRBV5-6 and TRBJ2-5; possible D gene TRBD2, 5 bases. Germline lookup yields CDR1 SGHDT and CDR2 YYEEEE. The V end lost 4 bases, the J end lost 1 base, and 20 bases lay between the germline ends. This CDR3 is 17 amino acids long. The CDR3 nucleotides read TGTGCCAGCAGCGACCTCGTAAAGCGCGGAGGCCAAGAGACCCAGTACTTC. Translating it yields CASSDLVKRGGQETQYF.

The CDR3, as DNA: TGTGCCAGCAGCTCCGGACCTGGGACCTTCAATGAGCAGTTCTTC. Translated: CASSSGPGTFNEQFF. The rearrangement uses TRBV7-3 and TRBJ2-1; the D gene could be TRBD1 or TRBD2 (5 bases each). CDR1 SGHTA and CDR2 FQGTGA come from the germline V gene. The V end lost 4 bases, the J end lost 6 bases, and 16 bases lay between the germline ends. The CDR3 length is 15 residues.

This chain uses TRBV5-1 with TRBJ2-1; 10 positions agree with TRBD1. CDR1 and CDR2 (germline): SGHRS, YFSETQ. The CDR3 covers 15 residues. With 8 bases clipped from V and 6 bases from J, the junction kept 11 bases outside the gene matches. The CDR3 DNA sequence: TGCGCCAGTTATCCCGGGACAGGGGCTCGCAATGAGCAGTTCTTC. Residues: CASYPGTGARNEQFF.

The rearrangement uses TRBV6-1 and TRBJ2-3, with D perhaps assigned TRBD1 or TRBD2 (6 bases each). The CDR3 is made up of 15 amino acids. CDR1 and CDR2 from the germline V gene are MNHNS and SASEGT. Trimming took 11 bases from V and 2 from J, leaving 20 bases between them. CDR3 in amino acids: CAGGLTRGITDTQYF. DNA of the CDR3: TGTGCCGGCGGTTTGACTAGGGGGATCACAGATACGCAGTATTTT.

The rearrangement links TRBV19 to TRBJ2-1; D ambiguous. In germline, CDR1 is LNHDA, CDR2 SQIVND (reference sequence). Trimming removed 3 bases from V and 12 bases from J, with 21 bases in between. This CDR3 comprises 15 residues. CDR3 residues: CASSIPLESRSLQFF. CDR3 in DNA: TGTGCCAGTAGTATCCCCCTCGAGTCGCGATCGTTGCAGTTCTTC.

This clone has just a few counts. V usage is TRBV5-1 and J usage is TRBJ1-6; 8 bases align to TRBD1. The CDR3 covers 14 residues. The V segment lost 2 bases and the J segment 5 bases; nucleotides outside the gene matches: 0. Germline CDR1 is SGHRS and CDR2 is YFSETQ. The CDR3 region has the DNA TGCGCCAGCAGCTTACAGGGGGATAATTCACCCCTCCACTTT. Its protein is CASSLQGDNSPLHF.

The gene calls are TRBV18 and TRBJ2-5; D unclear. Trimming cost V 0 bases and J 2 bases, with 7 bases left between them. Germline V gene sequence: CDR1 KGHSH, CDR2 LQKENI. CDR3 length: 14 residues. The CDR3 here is CASSPPNGQETQYF. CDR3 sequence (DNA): TGTGCCAGCTCACCACCGAACGGACAAGAGACCCAGTACTTC.

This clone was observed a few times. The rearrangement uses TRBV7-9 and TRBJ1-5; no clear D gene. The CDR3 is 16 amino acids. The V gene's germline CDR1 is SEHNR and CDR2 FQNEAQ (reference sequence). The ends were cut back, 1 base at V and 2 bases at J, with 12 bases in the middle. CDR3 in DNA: TGTGCCAGCAGCTTAGGAAGCGGTGGGGGCAATCAGCCCCAGCATTTT. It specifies CASSLGSGGGNQPQHF.

DNA for the CDR3: TGTGCCTGGAGTAAGGGGACTGATAGTGAAAAACTGTTTTTT. Translation gives CAWSKGTDSEKLFF. The chain has TRBV30 and TRBJ1-4, with D possibly matching TRBD1 (5 bases). V was pared by 2 bases and J by 7 bases, with 14 bases between. The length of the CDR3 is 14 residues. Germline-derived CDR1 and CDR2 are GTSNPN and SVGIG (reference sequence).

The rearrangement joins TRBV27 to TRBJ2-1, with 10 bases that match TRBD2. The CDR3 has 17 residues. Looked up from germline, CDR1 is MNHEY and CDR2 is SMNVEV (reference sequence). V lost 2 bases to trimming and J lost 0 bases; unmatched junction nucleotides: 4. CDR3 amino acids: CASSLLAGALSYNEQFF. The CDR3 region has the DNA TGTGCCAGCAGTTTACTAGCGGGGGCCCTCTCCTACAATGAGCAGTTCTTC.

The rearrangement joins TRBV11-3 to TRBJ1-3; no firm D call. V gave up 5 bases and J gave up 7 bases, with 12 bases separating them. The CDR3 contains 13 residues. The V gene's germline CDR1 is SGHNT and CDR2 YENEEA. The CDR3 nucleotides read TGTGCCAGCAGCCCACCCGACCATAACACCATATATTTT. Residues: CASSPPDHNTIYF.

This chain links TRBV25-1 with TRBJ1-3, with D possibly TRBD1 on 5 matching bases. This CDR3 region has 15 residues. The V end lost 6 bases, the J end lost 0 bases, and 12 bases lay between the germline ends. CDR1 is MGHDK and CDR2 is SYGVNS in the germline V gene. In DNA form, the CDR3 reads TGTGCCAGCAGCCCCGGGACGGTCTCTGGAAACACCATATATTTT. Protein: CASSPGTVSGNTIYF.

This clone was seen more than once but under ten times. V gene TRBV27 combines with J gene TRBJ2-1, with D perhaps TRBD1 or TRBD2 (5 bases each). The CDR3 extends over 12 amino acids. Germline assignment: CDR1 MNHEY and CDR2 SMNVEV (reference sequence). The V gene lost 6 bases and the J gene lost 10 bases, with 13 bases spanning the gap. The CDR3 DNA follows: TGTGCCAGCAGAGACCCAGGGAGCGAGCAGTTCTTC. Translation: CASRDPGSEQFF.

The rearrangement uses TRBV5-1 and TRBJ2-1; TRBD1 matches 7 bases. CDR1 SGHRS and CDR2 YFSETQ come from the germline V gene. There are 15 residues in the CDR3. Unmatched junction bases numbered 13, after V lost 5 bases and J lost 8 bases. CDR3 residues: CASSPRTGEGYEQFF. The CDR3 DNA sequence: TGCGCCAGCAGTCCACGGACAGGCGAAGGATATGAGCAGTTCTTC. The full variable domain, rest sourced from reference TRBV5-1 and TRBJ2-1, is KAGVTQTPRYLIKTRGQQVTLSCSPISGHRSVSWYQQTPGQGLQFLFEYFSETQRNKGNFPGRFSGRQFSNSRSEMNVSTLELGDSALYLCASSPRTGEGYEQFFGPGTRLTVL.

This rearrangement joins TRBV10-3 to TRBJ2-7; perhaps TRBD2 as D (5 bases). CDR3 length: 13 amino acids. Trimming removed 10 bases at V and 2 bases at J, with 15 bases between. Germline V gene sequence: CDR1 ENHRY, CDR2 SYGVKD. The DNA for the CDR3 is TGTGCCACCTCCCCGAGCGGAACCTACGAGCAGTACTTC. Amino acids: CATSPSGTYEQYF.

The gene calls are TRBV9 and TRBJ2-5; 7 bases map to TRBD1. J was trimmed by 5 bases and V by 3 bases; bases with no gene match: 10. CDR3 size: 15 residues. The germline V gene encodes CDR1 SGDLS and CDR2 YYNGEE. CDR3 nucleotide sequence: TGTGCCAGCAGCGGCAGGGACAGTGGTCGCGAGACCCAGTACTTC. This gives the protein CASSGRDSGRETQYF.

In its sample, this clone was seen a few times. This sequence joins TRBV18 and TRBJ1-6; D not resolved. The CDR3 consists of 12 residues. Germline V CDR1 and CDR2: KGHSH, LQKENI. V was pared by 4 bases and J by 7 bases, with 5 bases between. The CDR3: CASSRPNSPLHF. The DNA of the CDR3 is TGTGCCAGCTCACGGCCGAATTCACCCCTCCACTTT.

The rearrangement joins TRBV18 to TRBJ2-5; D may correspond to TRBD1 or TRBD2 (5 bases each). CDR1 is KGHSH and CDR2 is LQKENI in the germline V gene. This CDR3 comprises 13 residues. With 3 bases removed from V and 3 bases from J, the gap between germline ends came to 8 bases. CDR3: CASSPGVKETQYF. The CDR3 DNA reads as TGTGCCAGCTCACCGGGGGTCAAAGAGACCCAGTACTTC.

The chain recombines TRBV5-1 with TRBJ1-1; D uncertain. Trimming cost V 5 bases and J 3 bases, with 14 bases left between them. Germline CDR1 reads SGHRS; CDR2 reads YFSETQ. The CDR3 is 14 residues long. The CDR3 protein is CASSADGRDTEAFF. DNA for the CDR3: TGCGCCAGCAGTGCCGACGGGCGGGACACTGAAGCTTTCTTT.

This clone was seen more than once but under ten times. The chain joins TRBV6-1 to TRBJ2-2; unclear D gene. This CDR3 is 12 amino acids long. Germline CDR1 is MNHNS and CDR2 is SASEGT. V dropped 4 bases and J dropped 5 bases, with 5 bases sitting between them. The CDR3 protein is CASSGVTGELFF. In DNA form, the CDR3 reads TGTGCCAGCAGTGGAGTAACCGGGGAGCTGTTTTTT.

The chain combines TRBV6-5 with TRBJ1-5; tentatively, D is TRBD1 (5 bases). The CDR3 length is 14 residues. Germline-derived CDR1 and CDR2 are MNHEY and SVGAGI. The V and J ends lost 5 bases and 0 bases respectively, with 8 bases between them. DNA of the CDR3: TGTGCCAGCAGTCAGGGTTTTAGCAATCAGCCCCAGCATTTT. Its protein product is CASSQGFSNQPQHF.

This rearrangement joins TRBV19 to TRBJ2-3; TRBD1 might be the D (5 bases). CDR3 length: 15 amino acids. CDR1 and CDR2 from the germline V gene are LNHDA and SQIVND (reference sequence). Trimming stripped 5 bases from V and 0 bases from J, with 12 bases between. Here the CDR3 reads CASSLLRASTDTQYF. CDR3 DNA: TGTGCCAGTAGTCTGCTCAGGGCTAGCACAGATACGCAGTATTTT. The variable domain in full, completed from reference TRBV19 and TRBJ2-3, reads DGGITQSPKYLFRKEGQNVTLSCEQNLNHDAMYWYRQDPGQGLRLIYYSQIVNDFQKGDIAEGYSVSREKKESFPLTVTSAQKNPTAFYLCASSLLRASTDTQYFGPGTRLTVL.

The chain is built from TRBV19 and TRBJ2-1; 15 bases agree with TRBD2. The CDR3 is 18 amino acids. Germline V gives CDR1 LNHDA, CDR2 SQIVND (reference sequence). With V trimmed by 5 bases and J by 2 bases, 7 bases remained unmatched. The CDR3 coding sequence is TGTGCCAGTAGTTGGACTAGCGGGGGGGCTGGCCCCTACAATGAGCAGTTCTTC. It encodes CASSWTSGGAGPYNEQFF.

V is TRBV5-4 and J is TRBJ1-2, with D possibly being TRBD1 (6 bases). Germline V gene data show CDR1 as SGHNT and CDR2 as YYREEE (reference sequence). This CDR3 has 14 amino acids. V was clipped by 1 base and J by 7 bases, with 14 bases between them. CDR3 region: CASSLITEGGGYTF. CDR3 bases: TGTGCCAGCAGCTTGATTACAGAGGGGGGTGGCTACACCTTC.

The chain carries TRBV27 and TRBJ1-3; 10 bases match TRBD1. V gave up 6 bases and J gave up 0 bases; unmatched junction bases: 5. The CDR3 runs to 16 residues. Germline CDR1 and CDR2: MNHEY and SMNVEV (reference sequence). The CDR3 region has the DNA TGTGCCAGCAGCCGGGGACAGGGGATCTCTGGAAACACCATATATTTT. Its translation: CASSRGQGISGNTIYF.

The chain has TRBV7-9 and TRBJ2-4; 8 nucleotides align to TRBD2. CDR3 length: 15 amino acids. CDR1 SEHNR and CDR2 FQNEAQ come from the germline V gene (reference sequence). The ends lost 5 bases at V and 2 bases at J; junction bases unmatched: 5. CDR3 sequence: CASSPRGGPKNIQYF. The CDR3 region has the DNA TGTGCCAGCAGCCCCCGGGGGGGGCCCAAAAACATTCAGTACTTC. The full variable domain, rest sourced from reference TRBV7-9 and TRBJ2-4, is DTGVSQNPRHKITKRGQNVTFRCDPISEHNRLYWYRQTLGQGPEFLTYFQNEAQLEKSRLLSDRFSAERPKGSFSTLEIQRTEQGDSAMYLCASSPRGGPKNIQYFGAGTRLSVL.

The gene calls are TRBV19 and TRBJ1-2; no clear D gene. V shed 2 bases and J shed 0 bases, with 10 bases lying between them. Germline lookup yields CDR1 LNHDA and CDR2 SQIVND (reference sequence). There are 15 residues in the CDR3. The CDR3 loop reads CASSIPKGTNYGYTF. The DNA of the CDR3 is TGTGCCAGTAGTATACCTAAGGGCACTAACTATGGCTACACCTTC.

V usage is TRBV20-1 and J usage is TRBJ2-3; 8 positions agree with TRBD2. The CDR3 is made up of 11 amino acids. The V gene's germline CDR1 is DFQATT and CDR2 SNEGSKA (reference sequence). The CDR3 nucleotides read TGCAGCCCGGGACTAGGAGATACGCAGTATTTT. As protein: CSPGLGDTQYF.

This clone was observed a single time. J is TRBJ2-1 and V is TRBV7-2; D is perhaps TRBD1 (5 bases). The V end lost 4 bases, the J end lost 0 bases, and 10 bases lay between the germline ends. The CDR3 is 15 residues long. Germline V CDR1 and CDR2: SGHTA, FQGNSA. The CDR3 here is CASSSDTSSYNEQFF. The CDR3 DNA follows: TGTGCCAGCAGCTCGGACACGAGCTCCTACAATGAGCAGTTCTTC.

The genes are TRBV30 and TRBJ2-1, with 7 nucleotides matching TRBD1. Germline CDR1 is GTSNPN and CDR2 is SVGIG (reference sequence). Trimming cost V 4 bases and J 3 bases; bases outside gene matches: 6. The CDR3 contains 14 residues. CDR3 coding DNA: TGTGCCTGGACCCTTAGACAGGGCTACAATGAGCAGTTCTTC. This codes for CAWTLRQGYNEQFF.